This TCR beta chain was recorded in a study of cytomegalovirus exposure and HLA in healthy donors (dated by TCRdb to 2015 to 2018). With regard to the full study: An earlier analysis of several hundred of the donors reported approximately 280 Gb of sequence data and 100 million to 120 million unique TCR beta sequences obtained from 150 million to 200 million T cells. Roughly 300 gigabases of sequencing data and 70 million to 85 million unique TCR sequences were included in an early release covering under 650 HLA-typed donors. Of the roughly 410 genotyped donors, 81% were placed in the genetic ancestry cluster associated with self-reported Caucasian donors. The study aimed to test whether signatures of past pathogen exposure could be identified by cataloging public T cell receptors. The T cell repertoires of under 750 subjects were profiled by immunosequencing and related to cytomegalovirus serostatus. Along with the roughly 710-subject first cohort, a separate validation cohort of around 120 different subjects was used. High-throughput TCR immunosequencing, statistical association of individual TCRs with disease status, and machine learning were combined to predict cytomegalovirus infection status. In a later analysis, previously published TCR beta repertoires from 666 donors were re-analyzed and high-resolution HLA genotyping was added so that TCR occurrence patterns could be studied. The later analysis used no new phenotypic data to find candidate immune exposures, relying instead on TCR beta sequences and their occurrence across donors. An earlier analysis of some 600 of the donors applied high-throughput TCR beta sequencing to assess whether each TCR beta V gene segment acted as functional or pseudogenic. Alongside the repertoire data, information on donor age, sex, ethnicity and CMV serostatus was compiled. In a later genetic analysis, genome-wide SNP genotypes for about 55% of the roughly 670 donors were used, and that subset was treated as a discovery cohort. Every repertoire in the discovery cohort had been generated on one and the same sequencing platform. Both class I and class II loci were covered by HLA typing, at four-digit resolution. Typing coverage differed by locus: A, B, C, DRB1 and DQB1 were typed in about 620-630 donors, DQA1 in about 500, DPA1 in roughly 590, and DPB1 in 400 to 490. Roughly 5 DR-DQ haplotypes were handled as single units for association and clustering, since linkage in the cohort was strong. On average, around 200,000 unique TCR beta nucleotide sequences were sequenced per donor among a few hundred genotyped donors of the cohort, with approximately 18% of those sequences being non-productive. Overall results and qualifications from the work: In a later genetic analysis, a missense DCLRE1C variant was associated with V-gene and J-gene trimming of TCR beta chains, and the association was replicated in an independent cohort. Across donors, most TCR sequences were observed very rarely, whereas some public TCRs were present in many individuals. In a later analysis, some 17,000 TCR beta sequences were associated with specific HLA alleles at a false discovery rate of 0.05. In a later genetic analysis, fewer N-insertions in productive TCRs were reported among donors in an Asian-associated ancestry cluster than the approximately 710-donor mean. A further reported finding was that TCR beta sequences accurately predicted the HLA-A and HLA-B alleles for most subjects in the first cohort. According to a later analysis, TCR association rates differed among HLA loci, with DRB1 alleles showing the most associated TCRs and HLA-C alleles showing the fewest. The earlier analysis of approximately 540 of the donors excluded 15 to 20 rarely observed V segments, including chromosome 9 orphons, because counts were too low. The 87-base-pair reads could not distinguish some IMGT-functional V segments, including TRBV6-2 and TRBV6-3, so those segments were excluded. A later analysis found that HLA-associated TCR beta chains were more clonally expanded and had lower generation probabilities than equally common non-associated chains. HLA typing was unavailable for some donors at each locus, so association tests used only the typed subset. Correlated functional status among segregating V segments might be attributable to linkage disequilibrium, but an unknown experimental factor could not be ruled out. This cohort had only TCR beta chains sequenced, and the lack of alpha or paired-chain data limited which features could be detected. For the cohort, immune exposure information was limited to CMV serostatus. A group of highly shared sequence variants was considered likely to be a technical artifact of the sequencing pipeline. In a later analysis, several top co-occurrence clusters were reported to appear linked to parvovirus B19, influenza, CMV and Epstein-Barr virus. According to the authors, the approach could potentially be generalized to other disease states and immunological phenotypes. In an earlier analysis of a few hundred of the donors, most TCR beta V segments were observed in productive rearrangements about 87% or about 30% of the time, broadly matching IMGT annotations. In a later analysis, most CMV-associated TCR beta chains were found to appear HLA-restricted, with HLA associations seemingly driven largely by CMV exposure. The study gave a list of more than 150 TCR beta chains associated with cytomegalovirus. The presence/absence analyses assumed that sequencing depth was roughly uniform across donors, and that assumption may not be true. A few of the identified cytomegalovirus-associated TCR beta chains were confirmed in vitro to be specific for cytomegalovirus antigens. Cytomegalovirus status was reported to be diagnosed by the classifier with high specificity and sensitivity in both the original and validation cohorts. When HLA alleles, especially DR and DQ, strongly co-occurred, attributing TCR associations to individual alleles was difficult.

The cohort comprised around 690 healthy bone marrow donors. At the time of sampling, all cohort members were nominally healthy, though unrecorded immune exposures were likely present. The donor tested CMV seropositive and was one of the 289 seropositive cohort members. A peripheral blood sample was collected from each donor, and TCR beta sequencing was performed on peripheral blood mononuclear cells. Genomic DNA extraction from the blood cell samples was performed with the Qiagen DNeasy Blood Extraction Kit. Library creation used the immunoSEQ multiplex PCR assay. For the multiplex PCR, a mixture combining 60 forward primers for TCR Vbeta segments and 13 reverse primers for TCR Jbeta segments was used. A multiplex PCR assay on genomic DNA amplified the CDR3 region of rearranged TCR beta genes. The amplified TCR beta libraries were sequenced on the Illumina HiSeq System as 87-base-pair reads. The study's own analysis went as follows. Across the 500 to 750 repertoires, a later analysis counted roughly 84 million unique TCR beta chains, roughly 11 million of which were shared by at least two donors. A nearest-neighbor algorithm error-corrected the raw reads and collapsed the reads into unique sequences, merging closely related sequences to remove PCR and sequencing errors. CDR3 sequences were aligned to IMGT reference sequences to assign V, D and J gene segments. For a sequence to be retained, at least a six-nucleotide match to both a V gene segment and a J gene segment was required. Rearrangements were classified as productive when the CDR3 lacked stop codons and remained in frame with V and J, and all other rearrangements were classified as non-productive. Following IMGT convention, CDR3 was defined as the stretch from the second conserved V-encoded cysteine to the conserved J-encoded phenylalanine. In an earlier analysis of around 540 of the donors, sequences lacking an unambiguous match to a single V gene segment were excluded. An earlier analysis of several hundred of the donors called V segments functional above 56.7% productive rearrangements and segregating when the between-donor standard deviation exceeded 5%. A statistical classification framework was developed to diagnose cytomegalovirus status using the catalog of TCR beta chain sequences. V and J gene assignment, in a later analysis, came from comparing TCR nucleotide sequences with IMGT/GENE-DB human TR gene sequences. In a later analysis, CDR3 sequences and most-parsimonious VDJ recombination scenarios were assigned using the TCRdist pipeline. In a later analysis, each TCR beta chain was defined by its CDR3 amino acid sequence together with its V-gene family, and reads without a unique V-gene family were excluded. As a way to deal with suspected cross-contamination and a sequencing artifact, a later analysis dropped 500 to 700 nucleotide sequences that were highly shared and had low generation probability. For each public chain, a later analysis derived a clonal expansion index from normalized ranks of inferred template counts within each repertoire. In a later analysis, generation probabilities were computed using a VDJ recombination model fitted to out-of-frame rearrangements, and the results were checked against IGoR. Hypergeometric tests were used in a later analysis to score TCR-TCR, TCR-HLA and TCR-CMV co-occurrence, with a repertoire-size bias correction applied to the TCR pairs. False discovery rates were estimated in a later analysis by permuting HLA or CMV assignments 20 times. In a later analysis, co-occurring TCRs were grouped using DBSCAN, and TCRdist sequence similarity was added for clustering within HLA-allele-positive subsets. Repertoires with fewer than 30,000 or more than 120,000 public chains were left out of co-occurrence clustering, as were four to six repertoires with anomalous nucleotide sharing. The table was pulled from immuneACCESS by TCRdb, which kept in-frame rearrangements only. Such tables lose some clones; where checked, under half of the loss comes from unresolved V genes, and the rest has no known cause. That table is the source of V, J and clone size, and D and trimming were worked out from the DNA. This sample lists tens of thousands of clones; 70% to 75% were detected once. Clones ranked in the top ten supply under 8% of the sample.

V is pared back by 2 bases and J by 0 bases, with 9 bases lying between the germline termini. The CDR1 and CDR2 encoded by the germline V gene are SGDLS and YYNGEE. The CDR3, from cysteine to phenylalanine, totals 15 residues. Only the CDR3 region is kept as DNA, spanning 45 bases read in frame from base 1. Remarks on this clone: It has no known antigen specificity. Base qualities were left out, and no much larger clone turns up one base away.

This sequence was found in a man aged 25-45 years in good health and CMV-seropositive. The chain is encoded by TRBV9 joined to TRBJ2-1; TRBD2 is possibly the D segment (5 matching bases). The material sequenced was PBMCs. DNA sequence: TGTGCCAGCAGCGTCGGGGAAAGCTCCTACAATGAGCAGTTCTTC. Translated, it gives CASSVGESSYNEQFF.